This TCR beta chain was sequenced in a study of T cell responses to AZD1222 COVID-19 vaccine. Comments on this clone: No antigen is known for it.

The protocol was immunoSEQ multiplex PCR, while the TCRdb copy is restricted to in-frame clones and leaves out a portion. The sample has tens of thousands of clones, about 90% seen once. Trimming took off 1 base at V and 2 bases at J, with 19 bases between the two ends. This CDR3 is 17 amino acids long. Overall study results and limits: Two doses of AZD1222 preceded a rise in Spike-specific TCR breadth and depth. At study baseline, merely roughly 6 AZD1222 recipients were seropositive. Targeting of unmutated variant regions was reportedly seen in nearly half of spike-specific TCRs. It should be noted that donors were predominantly white British and more often female, and clonal diversity was possibly underestimated.

The gene calls are TRBV5-3 and TRBJ2-7; possible D gene TRBD1, 6 bases. TRBV5-3 falls under the ORF class, with uncertain function. This clonotype originated in an adult in good health. Sequenced here: peripheral blood, sampled on day 0 of MenACWY control vaccination. CDR3 sequence: CARSLFPHRDTTYEQYF. The DNA of the CDR3 is TGTGCCAGAAGCTTGTTTCCCCATCGGGACACCACCTACGAGCAGTACTTC.